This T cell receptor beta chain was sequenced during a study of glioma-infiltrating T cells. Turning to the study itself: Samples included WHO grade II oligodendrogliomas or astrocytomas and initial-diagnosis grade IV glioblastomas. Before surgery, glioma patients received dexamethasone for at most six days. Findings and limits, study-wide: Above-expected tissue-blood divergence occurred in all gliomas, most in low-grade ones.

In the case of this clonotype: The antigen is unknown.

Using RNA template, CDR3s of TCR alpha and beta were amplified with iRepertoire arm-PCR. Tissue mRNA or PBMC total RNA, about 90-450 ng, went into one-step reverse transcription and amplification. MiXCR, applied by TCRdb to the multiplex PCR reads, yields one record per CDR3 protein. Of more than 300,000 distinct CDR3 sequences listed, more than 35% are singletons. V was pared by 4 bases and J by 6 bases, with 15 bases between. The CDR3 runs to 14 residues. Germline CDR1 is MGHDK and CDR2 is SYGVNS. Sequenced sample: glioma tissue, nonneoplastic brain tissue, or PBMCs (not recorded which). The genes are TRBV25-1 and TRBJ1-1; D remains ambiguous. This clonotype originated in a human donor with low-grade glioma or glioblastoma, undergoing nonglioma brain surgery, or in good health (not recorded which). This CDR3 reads CASSGSVRGAEAFF. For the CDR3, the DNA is TGTGCCAGCAGTGGCTCAGTCCGAGGCGCTGAAGCTTTCTTT. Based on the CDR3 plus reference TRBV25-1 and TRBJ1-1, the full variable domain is EADIYQTPRYLVIGTGKKITLECSQTMGHDKMYWYQQDPGMELHLIHYSYGVNSTEKGDLSSESTVSRIRTEHFPLTLESARPSHTSQYLCASSGSVRGAEAFFGQGTRLTVV.